These 26 T cell receptor beta chains were all obtained from the same sample, sequenced in a study of cytomegalovirus exposure and HLA in healthy donors. It was with 60 Vbeta and 13 Jbeta primers that the PCR ran. Only in-frame clones appear in the TCRdb table, and some are missing; sequencing was by immunoSEQ multiplex PCR. The sample yields some 150,000 clones, roughly three quarters seen once. Sample: PBMCs. These receptors all come from a woman between 50 and 59 years old in good health and CMV-seronegative.

The chain uses TRBV5-1 and TRBJ2-1, with D perhaps TRBD1 (5 bases). The CDR3 consists of 16 residues. Germline loops: CDR1 SGHRS, CDR2 YFSETQ. Trimming removed 6 bases from V and 0 bases from J, with 16 bases in between. In DNA, the CDR3 is TGCGCCAGCACCAAAGAAGGGGTGAGCTCCTACAATGAGCAGTTCTTC. It yields the protein CASTKEGVSSYNEQFF. Variable domain in full (rest from reference TRBV5-1 and TRBJ2-1): KAGVTQTPRYLIKTRGQQVTLSCSPISGHRSVSWYQQTPGQGLQFLFEYFSETQRNKGNFPGRFSGRQFSNSRSEMNVSTLELGDSALYLCASTKEGVSSYNEQFFGPGTRLTVL.

This clone has a single count. The chain has TRBV4-1 and TRBJ1-1; perhaps TRBD1 as D (5 bases). Between the trimmed V and J ends, which lost 1 base and 1 base, there was a span of 10 bases. The CDR3 is made up of 15 amino acids. Germline-derived CDR1 and CDR2 are MGHRA and YSYEKL. The CDR3 DNA follows: TGCGCCAGCAGCCAAGCAGGGTTGGGGAACACTGAAGCTTTCTTT. Translated, it gives CASSQAGLGNTEAFF.

The chain carries TRBV7-9 and TRBJ2-1; tentative D call: TRBD1 (6 bases). This CDR3 spans 14 amino acids. Germline-derived CDR1 and CDR2 are SEHNR and FQNEAQ (reference sequence). V lost 5 bases and J 2 bases, leaving 10 bases between the germline ends. The CDR3 sequence is CASSGGGAYNEQFF. CDR3 DNA: TGTGCCAGCAGCGGGGGCGGCGCCTACAATGAGCAGTTCTTC.

This CDR3 is CASSYSQGRETQYF. For the CDR3, the DNA is TGTGCCAGCAGTTACTCACAGGGGAGGGAGACCCAGTACTTC. This chain uses TRBV6-6 with TRBJ2-5; D is possibly TRBD1 (7 bases). Germline-derived CDR1 and CDR2 are MNHNY and SVGAGI (reference sequence). V lost 0 bases to trimming and J lost 5 bases, with 10 bases between them. The CDR3 has 14 residues.

The chain combines TRBV18 with TRBJ1-4; D remains unclear. V was shortened by 6 bases and J by 8 bases, with 13 bases between the two germline ends. From germline, CDR1 is KGHSH and CDR2 LQKENI. The CDR3 runs to 13 residues. The CDR3 sequence: CASSQSEGEKLFF. CDR3 coding DNA: TGTGCCAGCTCCCAGTCGGAGGGCGAAAAACTGTTTTTT.

This chain connects TRBV30 to TRBJ1-1; maybe TRBD1 (6 bases). Between the trimmed V and J ends, which lost 3 bases and 2 bases, there was a span of 10 bases. The CDR3 consists of 13 residues. Germline V gene sequence: CDR1 GTSNPN, CDR2 SVGIG (reference sequence). CDR3 region: CAWSGQFNTEAFF. CDR3 nucleotides: TGTGCCTGGAGCGGACAGTTTAACACTGAAGCTTTCTTT.

Only a few counts were recorded for this clone. The J gene is TRBJ1-2, the V gene TRBV7-8, with TRBD1 as a possible D gene (5 bases). Looked up from germline, CDR1 is SGHVS and CDR2 is FQNEAQ. The CDR3 extends over 15 amino acids. Trimming cost V 4 bases and J 0 bases, with 12 bases left between them. The CDR3 spells CASSWGDSPNYGYTF. The CDR3 DNA follows: TGTGCCAGCAGCTGGGGGGACTCCCCTAACTATGGCTACACCTTC.

As concerns this clone: A read error may account for a junction end that differs from germline. The chain employs TRBV7-7 and TRBJ2-5; D is unresolved. This CDR3 is 13 amino acids long. Germline V gene lookup returns CDR1 SSHAT and CDR2 FNYEAQ (reference sequence). The CDR3 region has the DNA TGTGCTAGCAGCCTAGGGCAACAAGAGACCCAGTACTTC. As protein: CASSLGQQETQYF.

V gene TRBV6-6 combines with J gene TRBJ1-4, with 7 bases lining up with TRBD1. From germline, CDR1 is MNHNY and CDR2 SVGAGI (reference sequence). The CDR3 has 15 residues. J was trimmed by 3 bases and V by 5 bases; bases with no gene match: 6. CDR3 loop: CASSPRDSSNEKLFF. The CDR3 DNA sequence: TGTGCCAGCAGTCCCCGGGACAGCTCTAATGAAAAACTGTTTTTT.

The J gene is TRBJ2-2, the V gene TRBV11-1, with 8 bases that match TRBD2. Germline V gene data show CDR1 as SGHAT and CDR2 as FQDESV (reference sequence). With 7 bases clipped from V and 5 bases from J, the junction kept 6 bases outside the gene matches. The CDR3 loop spans 14 amino acids. CDR3 nucleotides: TGTGCCAGCATGACTAGCGTTCGGACCGGGGAGCTGTTTTTT. This translates into CASMTSVRTGELFF.

The chain's CDR3 is CASSQARSRADTQYF. The CDR3 DNA reads TGTGCCAGCAGCCAAGCCCGGTCCCGAGCAGATACGCAGTATTTT. The J gene is TRBJ2-3, the V gene TRBV14; no definite D call. V gave up 1 base and J gave up 4 bases, with 12 bases separating them. The CDR3 extends over 15 amino acids. Germline CDR1 reads SGHDN; CDR2 reads FVKESK. The variable domain in full, completed from reference TRBV14 and TRBJ2-3, reads EAGVTQFPSHSVIEKGQTVTLRCDPISGHDNLYWYRRVMGKEIKFLLHFVKESKQDESGMPNNRFLAERTGGTYSTLKVQPAELEDSGVYFCASSQARSRADTQYFGPGTRLTVL.

The chain's CDR3 is CASRNRDRTQIRTYEQYF. CDR3 in DNA: TGTGCCAGCAGAAACCGGGACAGGACGCAAATTCGTACCTACGAGCAGTACTTC. The chain combines TRBV6-4 with TRBJ2-5; 8 bases match TRBD1. Judging by the DNA end, TRBJ2-7 fits better; the J call may be wrong. Per germline, CDR1 MRHNA and CDR2 SNTAGT. This CDR3 spans 18 amino acids.

Written as DNA, the CDR3 is TGTGCCAAAATACCGGACAGGGGCTATGGCTACACCTTC. It specifies CAKIPDRGYGYTF. The genes are TRBV2 and TRBJ1-2; 9 bases are a match to TRBD1. This CDR3 comprises 13 residues. Germline trimming cut 10 bases from V and 4 bases from J; bases unmatched to any gene: 7. CDR1 and CDR2 (germline): SNHLY, FYNNEI.

This chain joins TRBV7-2 and TRBJ2-7; 11 nucleotides match TRBD1. The CDR3 runs to 14 residues. Germline V lookup: CDR1 SGHTA, CDR2 FQGNSA. With V trimmed by 4 bases and J by 4 bases, 3 bases remained unmatched. CDR3 region: CASSSGQGVYEQYF. The CDR3 nucleotides are TGTGCCAGCAGCTCGGGACAGGGGGTATACGAGCAGTACTTC.

This chain uses TRBV6-6 with TRBJ1-1; D may be TRBD1 (5 bases). The CDR3 is 14 residues long. V was trimmed by 2 bases and J by 0 bases, leaving 7 bases between them. Germline V gene sequence: CDR1 MNHNY, CDR2 SVGAGI (reference sequence). The CDR3 region is CASSYRQLNTEAFF. As DNA, the CDR3 is TGTGCCAGCAGTTACCGACAGTTGAACACTGAAGCTTTCTTT.

The rearrangement uses TRBV2 and TRBJ2-3; 8 bases are a match to TRBD2. Per germline, CDR1 SNHLY and CDR2 FYNNEI. The CDR3 contains 13 residues. The CDR3 DNA sequence: TGTGGTGCGGCGCGGGGGGCGACAGATACGCAGTATTTT. Protein: CGAARGATDTQYF.

This chain connects TRBV28 to TRBJ2-7, with D perhaps matching TRBD2 (6 bases). Germline V lookup: CDR1 MDHEN, CDR2 SYDVKM. This CDR3 spans 16 amino acids. Trimming pared 5 bases from V and 2 bases from J, leaving 19 bases between. The CDR3 reads CASSAISGGDPYEQYF. The CDR3 bases are TGTGCCAGCAGTGCGATATCCGGAGGGGATCCCTACGAGCAGTACTTC.

This rearrangement joins TRBV7-8 to TRBJ1-6; no definite D call. Trimming removed 3 bases from V and 9 bases from J, with 15 bases in between. This CDR3 region has 15 residues. Per germline, CDR1 SGHVS and CDR2 FQNEAQ. The DNA for the CDR3 is TGTGCCAGCAGCTTTGGCGGAGCCTTCGGTTCACCCCTCCACTTT. Translating it yields CASSFGGAFGSPLHF.

V is TRBV6-1 and J is TRBJ2-7, with TRBD2 as a possible D gene (6 bases). From germline, CDR1 is MNHNS and CDR2 SASEGT. V gave up 3 bases and J gave up 1 base, with 13 bases separating them. The CDR3 length is 15 residues. CDR3 coding DNA: TGTGCCAGCAGTGAGGTGTGGGAGGAGTCCTACGAGCAGTACTTC. Its protein is CASSEVWEESYEQYF.

The rearrangement uses TRBV28 and TRBJ1-6; the match to TRBD1 covers 9 bases. The germline V gene encodes CDR1 MDHEN and CDR2 SYDVKM. The CDR3 runs 15 residues. The junction had 6 bases not matched to a gene; V was cut back by 5 bases and J by 7 bases. Here the CDR3 reads CASSPLGQGNSPLHF. Written as DNA, the CDR3 is TGTGCCAGCAGTCCTTTGGGACAGGGCAATTCACCCCTCCACTTT.

The chain recombines TRBV18 with TRBJ1-1, with 8 nucleotides matching TRBD1. Trimming took 3 bases from V and 6 from J; bases not matched to a gene: 9. Germline V gene data show CDR1 as KGHSH and CDR2 as LQKENI. This CDR3 comprises 15 residues. The CDR3 loop is CASSPGRTGSPEAFF. In DNA, the CDR3 is TGTGCCAGCTCACCGGGACGGACAGGGAGCCCTGAAGCTTTCTTT.

The chain combines TRBV5-1 with TRBJ2-3; 9 bases line up with TRBD2. V gave up 7 bases and J gave up 1 base; unmatched junction bases: 7. Germline values: CDR1 SGHRS, CDR2 YFSETQ. CDR3 length: 15 amino acids. For the CDR3, the DNA is TGCGCCAGCGCCCGTGCGGGGGGGGGCACAGATACGCAGTATTTT. Translation: CASARAGGGTDTQYF.

This chain joins TRBV28 and TRBJ2-3, with D possibly TRBD2 on 7 matching bases. Germline V gene sequence: CDR1 MDHEN, CDR2 SYDVKM. The ends were cut back, 10 bases at V and 1 base at J, with 12 bases in the middle. The CDR3 contains 13 residues. The CDR3, as DNA: TGTGCCACGGGGGAGGGGGGCACAGATACGCAGTATTTT. It encodes CATGEGGTDTQYF.

The gene calls are TRBV2 and TRBJ1-4, with TRBD1 as a possible D gene (5 bases). CDR1 SNHLY and CDR2 FYNNEI come from the germline V gene. This CDR3 is built from 12 residues. V lost 3 bases to trimming and J lost 8 bases, with 7 bases between them. The CDR3 nucleotides are TGTGCCAGCAGTGACCAGGGCGAAAAACTGTTTTTT. Its translation: CASSDQGEKLFF.

This chain joins TRBV7-2 and TRBJ1-6; D possibly corresponds to TRBD1 (6 bases). There are 14 residues in the CDR3. In germline, CDR1 is SGHTA, CDR2 FQGNSA. Trimming shortened V by 2 bases and J by 8 bases, and 10 bases separated the two germline ends. The CDR3 coding sequence is TGTGCCAGCAGCTTAAGGGGGAAAGATTCACCCCTCCACTTT. Translating gives CASSLRGKDSPLHF.

The chain links TRBV6-6 to TRBJ2-3, with a tentative D call TRBD1 (6 bases). In germline, CDR1 is MNHNY, CDR2 SVGAGI (reference sequence). Between the trimmed V and J ends, which lost 5 bases and 5 bases, there was a span of 14 bases. CDR3 length: 14 residues. CDR3 sequence: CASSLLNREDTQYF. DNA of the CDR3: TGTGCCAGCAGTCTACTAAACAGGGAAGATACGCAGTATTTT.